These T cell receptor beta chains were read from a single sample in a study of T cell responses to AZD1222 COVID-19 vaccine. Libraries were prepared by immunoSEQ multiplex PCR; TCRdb keeps only in-frame clonotypes and omits some of them. The top ten clones hold over 1.5% of a sample with about 200,000 clones, about 94% of them seen once. Sequenced material: peripheral blood, taken 28 days after the second dose of the MenACWY control vaccine. Every receptor here comes from an adult who received the MenACWY meningococcal vaccine as a control. The CDR3 runs from the conserved cysteine through the conserved F or W. Each record gives: J gene, D gene, V gene, clone size, CDR3 protein, CDR3 DNA. D genes are given only for firm matches. Clone size, where shown, is once, few, many, or a class for clones that have expanded.

j_call: TRBJ1-1; d_call: TRBD1; v_call: TRBV30; clone_size: NA; cdr3_aa: CAWSGQGGTEAFF; cdr3_nt: TGTGCCTGGAGCGGACAGGGAGGAACTGAAGCTTTCTTT
j_call: TRBJ2-2; d_call: NA; v_call: TRBV9; clone_size: once; cdr3_aa: CASSVVGGGELFF; cdr3_nt: TGTGCCAGCAGCGTAGTGGGGGGCGGGGAGCTGTTTTTT
j_call: TRBJ1-1; d_call: TRBD1; v_call: TRBV19; clone_size: once; cdr3_aa: CASSTGGAYTEAFF; cdr3_nt: TGTGCCAGTAGCACAGGGGGCGCGTACACTGAAGCTTTCTTT
j_call: TRBJ2-1; d_call: NA; v_call: TRBV13; clone_size: NA; cdr3_aa: CASSWWQRNNEQFF; cdr3_nt: TGTGCCAGCAGCTGGTGGCAGCGAAACAATGAGCAGTTCTTC
j_call: TRBJ1-3; d_call: NA; v_call: TRBV10-3; clone_size: NA; cdr3_aa: CAISESADPFLRGNTIYF; cdr3_nt: TGTGCCATCAGTGAGTCCGCCGATCCGTTTCTGAGAGGAAACACCATATATTTT
j_call: TRBJ2-2; d_call: NA; v_call: TRBV30; clone_size: NA; cdr3_aa: CAWRGPGELFF; cdr3_nt: TGTGCCTGGAGGGGACCCGGGGAGCTGTTTTTT
j_call: TRBJ2-3; d_call: NA; v_call: TRBV12-3/TRBV12-4; clone_size: NA; cdr3_aa: CASTIRADTQYF; cdr3_nt: TGTGCCAGCACGATAAGGGCAGATACGCAGTATTTT
j_call: TRBJ1-1; d_call: NA; v_call: TRBV5-1; clone_size: NA; cdr3_aa: CASSFGGSRNTEAFF; cdr3_nt: TGCGCCAGCAGCTTCGGCGGATCAAGGAACACTGAAGCTTTCTTT
j_call: TRBJ2-3; d_call: NA; v_call: TRBV7-9; clone_size: NA; cdr3_aa: CASSLVWGEEDTQYF; cdr3_nt: TGTGCCAGCAGCTTAGTCTGGGGGGAGGAAGATACGCAGTATTTT
j_call: TRBJ2-3; d_call: TRBD2; v_call: TRBV14; clone_size: once; cdr3_aa: CASSQVDGRAGIDTQYF; cdr3_nt: TGTGCCAGCAGCCAAGTGGACGGGAGGGCCGGTATAGATACGCAGTATTTT
j_call: TRBJ1-4; d_call: NA; v_call: TRBV13; clone_size: NA; cdr3_aa: CASSGPGLNEKLFF; cdr3_nt: TGTGCCAGCAGCGGGCCAGGCCTTAATGAAAAACTGTTTTTT
j_call: TRBJ2-7; d_call: NA; v_call: TRBV7-9; clone_size: NA; cdr3_aa: CASSLTRTQSYEQYF; cdr3_nt: TGTGCCAGCAGCTTAACCCGGACTCAGTCCTACGAGCAGTACTTC
j_call: TRBJ2-5; d_call: TRBD2; v_call: TRBV6-5; clone_size: NA; cdr3_aa: CASSSWASGQETQYF; cdr3_nt: TGTGCCAGCAGTTCCTGGGCTAGCGGTCAAGAGACCCAGTACTTC